A selection of T cell receptor beta chains follows, all from one sample in a study of HIV-infected patients and healthy controls. From the 5' RACE reads, TCRdb called clonotypes with MiXCR, one entry per CDR3 protein. The data show about 10,000 distinct CDR3 sequences, less than 7% seen once. The source was blood, collected during antiretroviral therapy. Every receptor here comes from an adult with HIV infection. The donor label of this sample is uncertain. CDR3s include the opening cysteine and the closing phenylalanine or tryptophan. The order of the fields is V gene, D gene, J gene, clone size, CDR3 protein, CDR3 DNA. The D gene is left open where the match is weak. Size tells how often a clone was seen (once, few, many) or the class of an expanded clone, and some rows leave it out.

V: TRBV19
D: .
J: TRBJ2-5
size: many
CDR3: CASSKGGTETQYF
DNA: TGTGCCAGTAGTAAGGGGGGAACGGAGACCCAGTACTTC

V: TRBV6-6
D: .
J: TRBJ2-3
size: many
CDR3: CASSPRRNRGADTQYF
DNA: TGTGCCAGCAGTCCCCGCCGGAACCGCGGGGCAGATACGCAGTATTTT

V: TRBV18
D: .
J: TRBJ1-2
size: many
CDR3: CASSPDRQNGYTF
DNA: TGTGCCAGCTCACCCGACAGACAAAACGGCTACACCTTC

V: TRBV5-4
D: TRBD2
J: TRBJ2-6
size: few
CDR3: CASIVLAGESGANVLTF
DNA: TGTGCCAGCATCGTACTAGCGGGGGAATCTGGGGCCAACGTCCTGACTTTC

V: TRBV6-5
D: .
J: TRBJ1-5
size: .
CDR3: CASSYSWGVGASNQPQHF
DNA: TGTGCCAGCAGTTACTCGTGGGGGGTGGGGGCGAGCAATCAGCCCCAGCATTTT

V: TRBV14
D: TRBD1
J: TRBJ1-2
size: many
CDR3: CASSPRTGSGYTF
DNA: TGTGCCAGCAGCCCCCGGACAGGGAGTGGCTACACCTTC

V: TRBV12-3/TRBV12-4
D: TRBD2
J: TRBJ2-7
size: many
CDR3: CASSLLTSGSYEQYF
DNA: TGTGCCAGCAGTCTGCTGACTAGCGGGAGCTACGAGCAGTACTTC

V: TRBV7-9
D: .
J: TRBJ2-3
size: many
CDR3: CASSPPTDTQYF
DNA: TGTGCCAGCAGCCCCCCAACAGATACGCAGTATTTT

V: TRBV11-2
D: .
J: TRBJ1-1
size: many
CDR3: CASSLGAVNTEAFF
DNA: TGTGCCAGCAGCTTAGGAGCAGTGAACACTGAAGCTTTCTTT

V: TRBV21-1
D: .
J: TRBJ2-4
size: few
CDR3: CASSKAGRGSAKNIQYF
DNA: TGTGCCAGCAGCAAAGCGGGGAGGGGTTCGGCCAAAAACATTCAGTACTTC

V: TRBV29-1
D: TRBD1
J: TRBJ1-6
size: many
CDR3: CSVDSGGAGSPLHF
DNA: TGCAGCGTTGACTCAGGGGGCGCAGGGTCACCCCTCCACTTT

V: TRBV10-3
D: .
J: TRBJ2-7
size: many
CDR3: CAISPDSSYEQYF
DNA: TGTGCCATCAGTCCGGACTCCTCCTACGAGCAGTACTTC

V: TRBV29-1
D: TRBD1
J: TRBJ2-2
size: few
CDR3: CSVDDRGRGTGELFF
DNA: TGCAGCGTTGACGACAGGGGGCGCGGAACCGGGGAGCTGTTTTTT

V: TRBV25-1
D: TRBD1
J: TRBJ2-1
size: many
CDR3: CASSGIYRGNEQFF
DNA: TGTGCCAGCAGTGGGATATACAGGGGGAATGAGCAGTTCTTC

V: TRBV9
D: TRBD1
J: TRBJ2-3
size: .
CDR3: CASSFTGDDTQYF
DNA: TGTGCCAGCAGCTTCACAGGGGACGATACGCAGTATTTT

V: TRBV10-3
D: TRBD2
J: TRBJ2-3
size: many
CDR3: CAIRAGTSGTDTQYF
DNA: TGTGCCATCAGAGCCGGGACTAGCGGCACAGATACGCAGTATTTT

V: TRBV11-3
D: TRBD2
J: TRBJ2-3
size: many
CDR3: CASSRREGLTDTQYF
DNA: TGTGCCAGCAGCCGCCGGGAGGGCCTCACAGATACGCAGTATTTT

V: TRBV27
D: .
J: TRBJ1-1
size: many
CDR3: CASSPLIQGTAISVAFF
DNA: TGTGCCAGCAGTCCCCTTATTCAAGGAACCGCTATCTCGGTGGCTTTCTTT

V: TRBV6-6
D: .
J: TRBJ1-1
size: few
CDR3: CASSYSATVVREAFF
DNA: TGTGCCAGCAGTTACTCGGCGACCGTGGTTCGGGAAGCTTTCTTT

V: TRBV9
D: .
J: TRBJ2-3
size: many
CDR3: CASSFMGLSTDTQYF
DNA: TGTGCCAGCAGCTTCATGGGACTGAGCACAGATACGCAGTATTTT

V: TRBV24-1
D: .
J: TRBJ2-5
size: many
CDR3: CATVQEETQYF
DNA: TGTGCCACCGTGCAAGAAGAGACCCAGTACTTC

V: TRBV19
D: TRBD2
J: TRBJ2-3
size: many
CDR3: CASKEAGSLADTQYF
DNA: TGTGCCAGTAAGGAAGCGGGATCCCTCGCAGATACGCAGTATTTT

V: TRBV6-5
D: .
J: TRBJ2-5
size: medium-sized
CDR3: CATSRGQGETQYF
DNA: TGTGCCACCTCCCGAGGCCAAGGGGAGACCCAGTACTTC

V: TRBV20-1
D: .
J: TRBJ1-5
size: many
CDR3: CSARKGNQPQHF
DNA: TGCAGTGCTAGGAAAGGGAATCAGCCCCAGCATTTT

V: TRBV3-1
D: .
J: TRBJ2-5
size: .
CDR3: CASSQDASRETQYF
DNA: TGTGCCAGCAGCCAAGATGCTAGCCGAGAGACCCAGTACTTC

V: TRBV6-1
D: TRBD1
J: TRBJ1-1
size: many
CDR3: CASRQGAHPNTEAFF
DNA: TGTGCCAGCAGACAGGGGGCTCACCCGAACACTGAAGCTTTCTTT

V: TRBV7-9
D: TRBD2
J: TRBJ2-7
size: many
CDR3: CASSLEGLASTGQYF
DNA: TGTGCCAGCAGCTTAGAGGGACTAGCAAGTACCGGGCAGTACTTC

V: TRBV12-3/TRBV12-4
D: .
J: TRBJ2-5
size: .
CDR3: CASSPIQETQYF
DNA: TGTGCCAGCAGTCCCATCCAAGAGACCCAGTACTTC

V: TRBV20-1
D: TRBD2
J: TRBJ2-2
size: many
CDR3: CSAGPSSGRYGTGELFF
DNA: TGCAGTGCCGGACCTTCTAGCGGGAGGTACGGGACCGGGGAGCTGTTTTTT

V: TRBV11-3
D: TRBD1
J: TRBJ2-3
size: many
CDR3: CASSLQGAKDTQYF
DNA: TGTGCCAGCAGCTTACAGGGGGCGAAAGATACGCAGTATTTT

V: TRBV20-1
D: TRBD2
J: TRBJ2-5
size: many
CDR3: CSARPAGVETQYF
DNA: TGCAGTGCTAGACCAGCGGGAGTAGAGACCCAGTACTTC

V: TRBV3-1
D: .
J: TRBJ2-7
size: many
CDR3: CASSQQQGFHYEQYF
DNA: TGTGCCAGCAGCCAACAGCAGGGGTTCCATTACGAGCAGTACTTC